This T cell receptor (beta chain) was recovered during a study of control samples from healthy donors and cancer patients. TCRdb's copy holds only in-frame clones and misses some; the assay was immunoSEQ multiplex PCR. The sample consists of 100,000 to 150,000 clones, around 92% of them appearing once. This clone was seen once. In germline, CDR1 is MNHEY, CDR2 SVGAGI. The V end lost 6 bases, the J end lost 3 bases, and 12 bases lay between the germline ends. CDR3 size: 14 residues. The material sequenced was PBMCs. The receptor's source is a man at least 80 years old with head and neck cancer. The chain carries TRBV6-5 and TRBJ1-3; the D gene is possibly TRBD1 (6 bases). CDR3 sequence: CASRARGYGNTIYF. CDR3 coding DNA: TGTGCCAGCAGGGCAAGGGGGTATGGAAACACCATATATTTT.